Reported below is one TCR beta chain. Its antigen is undetermined. PBMCs were isolated at a quantity of at least 6.5 million per sample. This specimen comes from a study of blood T cells in healthy people across ages. The trim removed 5 bases at V and 4 bases at J, leaving 10 bases unmatched. The CDR3 has 15 residues. General study results and limits: Investigators treated diversity estimates from one million T cells as underestimates. The study found TCR beta diversity correlated strongly with naive T cell percentage.

A second PCR of roughly 7 to 11 cycles used a sample-barcoded 5' primer and a J-beta primer mix. Via MiXCR, TCRdb re-called the 5' RACE reads, giving one row per CDR3 protein. This repertoire shows about 640,000 distinct CDR3 sequences, roughly three fifths found once; its top ten account for over 30%. The rearrangement joins TRBV12-3 or TRBV12-4 to TRBJ1-2, with 7 bases matching TRBD1. The receptor comes from a man aged 55 to 70 in good health. The sequenced material came from blood. CDR3 amino acids: CASSARQGVGYGYTF. CDR3 DNA: TGTGCCAGCAGTGCTCGACAGGGCGTGGGCTATGGCTACACCTTC.